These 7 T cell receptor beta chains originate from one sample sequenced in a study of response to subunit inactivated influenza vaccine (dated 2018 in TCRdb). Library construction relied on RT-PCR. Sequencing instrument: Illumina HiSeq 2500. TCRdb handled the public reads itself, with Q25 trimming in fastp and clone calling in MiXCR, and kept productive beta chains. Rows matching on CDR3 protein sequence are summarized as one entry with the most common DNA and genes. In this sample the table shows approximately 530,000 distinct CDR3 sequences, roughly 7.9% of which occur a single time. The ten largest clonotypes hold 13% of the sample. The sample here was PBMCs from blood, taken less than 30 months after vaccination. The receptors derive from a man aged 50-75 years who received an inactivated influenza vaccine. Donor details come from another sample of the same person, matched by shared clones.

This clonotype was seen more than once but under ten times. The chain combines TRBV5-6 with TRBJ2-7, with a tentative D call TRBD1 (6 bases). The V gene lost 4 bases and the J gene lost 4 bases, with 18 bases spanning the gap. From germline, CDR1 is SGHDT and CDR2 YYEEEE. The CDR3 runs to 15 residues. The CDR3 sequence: CASSGGPLKPYEQYF. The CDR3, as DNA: TGTGCCAGCAGCGGGGGCCCTTTGAAACCTTACGAGCAGTACTTC. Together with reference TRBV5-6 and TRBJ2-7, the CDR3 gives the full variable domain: DAGVTQSPTHLIKTRGQQVTLRCSPKSGHDTVSWYQQALGQGPQFIFQYYEEEERQRGNFPDRFSGHQFPNYSSELNVNALLLGDSALYLCASSGGPLKPYEQYFGPGTRLTVT.

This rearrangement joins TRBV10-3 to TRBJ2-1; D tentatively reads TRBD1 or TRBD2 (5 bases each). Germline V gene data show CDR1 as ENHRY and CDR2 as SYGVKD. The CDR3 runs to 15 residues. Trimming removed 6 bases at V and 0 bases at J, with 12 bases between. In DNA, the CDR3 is TGTGCCATCAGCGGGACGGTAAGCTCCTACAATGAGCAGTTCTTC. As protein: CAISGTVSSYNEQFF.

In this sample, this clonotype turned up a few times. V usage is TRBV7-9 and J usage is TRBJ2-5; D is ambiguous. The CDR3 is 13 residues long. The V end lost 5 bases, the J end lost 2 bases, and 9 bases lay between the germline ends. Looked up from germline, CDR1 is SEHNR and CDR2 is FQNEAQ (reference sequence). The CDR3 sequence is CASSDGQQETQYF. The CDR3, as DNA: TGTGCCAGCAGCGATGGGCAGCAAGAGACCCAGTACTTC.

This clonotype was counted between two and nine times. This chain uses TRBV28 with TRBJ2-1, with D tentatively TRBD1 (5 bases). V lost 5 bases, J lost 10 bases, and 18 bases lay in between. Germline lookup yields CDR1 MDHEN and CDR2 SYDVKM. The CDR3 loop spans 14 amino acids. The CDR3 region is CASSTLGQGVEQFF. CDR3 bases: TGTGCCAGCAGTACCCTCGGACAAGGGGTCGAGCAGTTCTTC.

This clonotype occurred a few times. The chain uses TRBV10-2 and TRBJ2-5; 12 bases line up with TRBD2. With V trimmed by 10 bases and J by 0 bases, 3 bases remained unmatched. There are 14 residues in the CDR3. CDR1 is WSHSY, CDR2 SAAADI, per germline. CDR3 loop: CAIGLAGNQETQYF. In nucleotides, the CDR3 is TGCGCCATAGGACTAGCGGGGAACCAAGAGACCCAGTACTTC.

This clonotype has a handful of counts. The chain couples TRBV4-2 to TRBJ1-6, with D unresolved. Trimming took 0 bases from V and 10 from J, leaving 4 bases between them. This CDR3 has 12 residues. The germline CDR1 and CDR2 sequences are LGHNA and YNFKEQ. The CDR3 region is CASSQDASPLHF. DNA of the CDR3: TGTGCCAGCAGCCAAGATGCGTCACCCCTCCACTTT.

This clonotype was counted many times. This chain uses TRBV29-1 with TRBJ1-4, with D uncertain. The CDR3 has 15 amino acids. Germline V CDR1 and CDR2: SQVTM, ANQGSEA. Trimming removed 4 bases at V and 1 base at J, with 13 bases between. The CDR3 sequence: CSVATRSVTNEKLFF. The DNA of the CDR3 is TGCAGCGTTGCGACTAGGAGCGTAACTAATGAAAAACTGTTTTTT.